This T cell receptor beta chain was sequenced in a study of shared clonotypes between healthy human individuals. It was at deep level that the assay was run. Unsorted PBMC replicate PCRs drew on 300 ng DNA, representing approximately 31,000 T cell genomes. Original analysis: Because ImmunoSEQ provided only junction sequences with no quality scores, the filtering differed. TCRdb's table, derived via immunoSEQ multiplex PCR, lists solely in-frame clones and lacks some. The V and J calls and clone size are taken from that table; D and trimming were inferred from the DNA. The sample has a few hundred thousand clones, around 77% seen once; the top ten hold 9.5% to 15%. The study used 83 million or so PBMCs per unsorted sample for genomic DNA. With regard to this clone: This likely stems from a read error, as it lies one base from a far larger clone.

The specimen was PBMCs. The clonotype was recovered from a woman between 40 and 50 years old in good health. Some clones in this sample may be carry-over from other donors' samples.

This CDR3 reads CTWSRVGLYGELFF. The CDR3 nucleotides read TGTACCTGGAGTCGGGTAGGGTTGTACGGGGAGCTGTTTTTT. V is TRBV30 and J is TRBJ2-2; D ambiguous. CDR3 length: 14 amino acids. Per the germline V gene, CDR1 is GTSNPN and CDR2 is SVGIG (reference sequence).